These 22 T cell receptor beta chains were sequenced from one sample in a study of T cell changes during pregnancy in multiple sclerosis. Data came from immunoSEQ multiplex PCR; TCRdb stores just in-frame clones and leaves some out. The profile shows tens of thousands of clones, roughly 87% of them singletons. Sequencing was performed on CD4+ T cells from peripheral blood mononuclear cells, taken in the first trimester of pregnancy. These receptors all stem from a female donor with multiple sclerosis, enrolled in a pregnancy study.

J is TRBJ2-5 and V is TRBV12-5, with TRBD2 identical over 7 bases. There are 14 residues in the CDR3. Germline loops: CDR1 LGHNT, CDR2 FRNRAP. J gave up 1 base and V 6 bases, and 5 bases lay outside the gene matches. As DNA, the CDR3 is TGTGCTAGTGGGTGGCGGGGGATCCAAGAGACCCAGTACTTC. This sequence encodes CASGWRGIQETQYF.

The chain couples TRBV6-5 to TRBJ1-2, with 9 positions matching TRBD1. The CDR3 length is 15 residues. CDR1 MNHEY and CDR2 SVGAGI come from the germline V gene. The V segment lost 4 bases and the J segment 8 bases; nucleotides outside the gene matches: 11. The CDR3 region has the DNA TGTGCCAGCAGTTCCCCGACAGGGGGAGGAGAAGGCTACACCTTC. This translates into CASSSPTGGGEGYTF.

In nucleotides, the CDR3 is TGTGCCAGCAGCGTGGGAACTGACCCGGGCTACGAGCAGTACTTC. This encodes CASSVGTDPGYEQYF. This chain links TRBV5-5 with TRBJ2-7; D gene unclear. CDR1 and CDR2 from the germline V gene are SGHKS and YYEKEE (reference sequence). CDR3 length: 15 amino acids. Trimming took off 4 bases at V and 3 bases at J, with 17 bases between the two ends.

This sequence joins TRBV5-1 and TRBJ1-4, with D perhaps TRBD1 (5 bases). V lost 3 bases, J lost 5 bases, and 8 bases lay in between. This CDR3 has 13 residues. The V gene's germline CDR1 is SGHRS and CDR2 YFSETQ. Here the CDR3 reads CASSSDKNEKLFF. The CDR3 DNA reads as TGCGCCAGCAGCTCGGACAAGAATGAAAAACTGTTTTTT.

The V call is TRBV6-5, the J call TRBJ1-3; unclear D gene. Germline loops: CDR1 MNHEY, CDR2 SVGAGI. The CDR3 is 15 amino acids. V was clipped by 3 bases and J by 2 bases, with 11 bases between them. CDR3 sequence (DNA): TGTGCCAGCAGTTATTCGGGGAGCACTGGAAACACCATATATTTT. Protein sequence: CASSYSGSTGNTIYF.

V usage is TRBV28 and J usage is TRBJ1-2, with D possibly being TRBD1 (5 bases). The CDR3 has 15 residues. V lost 9 bases, J lost 3 bases, and 20 bases lay in between. The germline gives CDR1 MDHEN, CDR2 SYDVKM. For the CDR3, the DNA is TGTGCCAGTACCGGAGGAGGGGCAGGACACTATGGCTACACCTTC. As protein: CASTGGGAGHYGYTF.

J is TRBJ2-1 and V is TRBV6-1; no definite D call. Germline V gene lookup returns CDR1 MNHNS and CDR2 SASEGT. The CDR3 extends over 11 amino acids. Trimming took off 6 bases at V and 4 bases at J, with 4 bases between the two ends. The CDR3 nucleotides read TGTGCCAGCAGATTATACAATGAGCAGTTCTTC. The encoded protein is CASRLYNEQFF.

The rearrangement uses TRBV30 and TRBJ2-7, with 8 bases matching TRBD1. Germline trimming cut 0 bases from V and 3 bases from J; bases unmatched to any gene: 10. This CDR3 spans 16 amino acids. The germline gives CDR1 GTSNPN, CDR2 SVGIG (reference sequence). The DNA of the CDR3 is TGTGCCTGGAGTGTATTCCCGACAGGGGTCTTCTACGAGCAGTACTTC. Amino acid sequence: CAWSVFPTGVFYEQYF.

CDR3 coding DNA: TGTGCCAGCAGCTTGGCGGGCAGGGAAGAGACCCAGTACTTC. This translates into CASSLAGREETQYF. The chain joins TRBV5-4 to TRBJ2-5; weak D call: TRBD1 (5 bases). Germline-derived CDR1 and CDR2 are SGHNT and YYREEE (reference sequence). The V and J ends lost 0 bases and 3 bases respectively, with 9 bases between them. CDR3 size: 14 residues.

CDR3 DNA: TGTGCCAGCAGTGAAGGGACAGGGGGGCCCTATGGCTACACCTTC. This gives the protein CASSEGTGGPYGYTF. The chain joins TRBV6-1 to TRBJ1-2, with 10 positions matching TRBD1. Per germline, CDR1 MNHNS and CDR2 SASEGT. Trimming cost V 1 base and J 4 bases; bases outside gene matches: 3. This CDR3 region has 15 residues.

V gene TRBV12-5 combines with J gene TRBJ2-1; 10 positions agree with TRBD1. The CDR3 sequence is 18 residues long. Per germline, CDR1 LGHNT and CDR2 FRNRAP. J gave up 12 bases and V 6 bases, and 23 bases lay outside the gene matches. In DNA form, the CDR3 reads TGTGCTAGTGGCCCCGGGGGGACAGGGGAGGAGGGGGTCCACGGGCAGTTCTTC. It yields the protein CASGPGGTGEEGVHGQFF.

In DNA, the CDR3 is TGTGCCAGCAGTTCGGGACAGGGGCTTTCACCCCTCCACTTT. Its protein is CASSSGQGLSPLHF. V and J are TRBV7-3 and TRBJ1-6, with 10 nucleotides matching TRBD1. The germline CDR1 and CDR2 sequences are SGHTA and FQGTGA. The CDR3 extends over 14 amino acids. After removal of 6 bases from V and 9 bases from J, the junction contained 5 bases not matched to a gene.

This rearrangement joins TRBV6-6 to TRBJ1-5; no firm D call. The CDR3 has 13 residues. CDR1 is MNHNY and CDR2 is SVGAGI in the germline V gene (reference sequence). With 0 bases removed from V and 4 bases from J, the gap between germline ends came to 4 bases. The CDR3 loop reads CASSYSKNQPQHF. The CDR3 DNA sequence: TGTGCCAGCAGTTACTCCAAAAATCAGCCCCAGCATTTT.

V usage is TRBV7-2 and J usage is TRBJ2-7; perhaps TRBD1 as D (5 bases). Trimming removed 1 base from V and 1 base from J, with 8 bases in between. CDR1 SGHTA and CDR2 FQGNSA come from the germline V gene. This CDR3 is built from 14 residues. CDR3 DNA sequence: TGTGCCAGCAGCTTAGACCAGGGATCCTACGAGCAGTACTTC. This gives the protein CASSLDQGSYEQYF.

Written as DNA, the CDR3 is TGTGCCTGGAGTCATCTGAGGGGACAAAACTATGGCTACACCTTC. It translates to CAWSHLRGQNYGYTF. V and J are TRBV30 and TRBJ1-2, with D possibly TRBD1 on 6 matching bases. This CDR3 comprises 15 residues. Germline lookup yields CDR1 GTSNPN and CDR2 SVGIG (reference sequence). V was trimmed by 2 bases and J by 2 bases, leaving 15 bases between them.

As concerns this clone: A junction boundary mismatches the germline segment, possibly from a read error. The rearrangement uses TRBV6-1 and TRBJ1-5; D may be TRBD1 (6 bases). The CDR3 is made up of 16 amino acids. Germline-derived CDR1 and CDR2 are MNHNS and SASEGT. The CDR3 is CASSEPLQGSDQPQHF. For the CDR3, the DNA is TGTGCCAGCAGTGAACCATTACAGGGTAGCGATCAGCCCCAGCATTTT.

J is TRBJ2-5 and V is TRBV5-4; D remains unclear. The CDR3 sequence is 13 residues long. Germline CDR1 and CDR2: SGHNT and YYREEE (reference sequence). V was trimmed by 3 bases and J by 4 bases, leaving 10 bases between them. CDR3 residues: CASSSPSGETQYF. Here the CDR3 DNA reads TGTGCCAGCAGCTCTCCCTCCGGAGAGACCCAGTACTTC.

The chain couples TRBV7-9 to TRBJ1-5; D is perhaps TRBD1 (6 bases). V was cut by 1 base and J by 0 bases, with 7 bases left in between. The CDR3 consists of 15 residues. Looked up from germline, CDR1 is SEHNR and CDR2 is FQNEAQ (reference sequence). CDR3: CASSLGQVSNQPQHF. The CDR3 DNA reads TGTGCCAGCAGCTTAGGACAGGTTAGCAATCAGCCCCAGCATTTT.

The V and J genes are TRBV30 and TRBJ2-7; 12 nucleotides agree with TRBD2. The V gene end was trimmed by 4 bases and the J gene end by 0 bases; junction bases not matched to a gene: 10. This CDR3 has 17 amino acids. Germline V gene sequence: CDR1 GTSNPN, CDR2 SVGIG (reference sequence). This CDR3 is CAWTMQRTSGISYEQYF. The CDR3, as DNA: TGTGCCTGGACCATGCAACGGACTAGCGGGATCTCCTACGAGCAGTACTTC. Looking up the rest from reference TRBV30 and TRBJ2-7 gives the full variable domain: SQTIHQWPATLVQPVGSPLSLECTVEGTSNPNLYWYRQAAGRGLQLLFYSVGIGQISSEVPQNLSASRPQDRQFILSSKKLLLSDSGFYLCAWTMQRTSGISYEQYFGPGTRLTVT.

Only a few counts were recorded for this clone. The rearrangement joins TRBV7-9 to TRBJ2-5; no reliable D call. Germline V lookup: CDR1 SEHNR, CDR2 FQNEAQ (reference sequence). This CDR3 is 11 amino acids long. V was clipped by 5 bases and J by 2 bases, with 3 bases between them. CDR3 coding DNA: TGTGCCAGCAGCCCTCAAGAGACCCAGTACTTC. Protein: CASSPQETQYF.

The chain joins TRBV7-9 to TRBJ2-3; 13 nucleotides match TRBD2. The CDR3 sequence is 19 residues long. CDR1 is SEHNR, CDR2 FQNEAQ, per germline (reference sequence). Trimming removed 1 base from V and 2 bases from J; junction bases left unmatched: 9. Here the CDR3 reads CASSLGLAGGPSSTDTQYF. The CDR3 DNA reads TGTGCCAGCAGCTTAGGACTAGCGGGAGGCCCTTCCTCCACAGATACGCAGTATTTT.

This chain links TRBV7-9 with TRBJ2-7, with D perhaps TRBD2 (5 bases). CDR1 is SEHNR and CDR2 is FQNEAQ in the germline V gene (reference sequence). V lost 5 bases to trimming and J lost 0 bases, with 11 bases between them. This CDR3 has 14 residues. The DNA for the CDR3 is TGTGCCAGCAGCCCGGACTCCTTCTCCTACGAGCAGTACTTC. Its protein product is CASSPDSFSYEQYF.